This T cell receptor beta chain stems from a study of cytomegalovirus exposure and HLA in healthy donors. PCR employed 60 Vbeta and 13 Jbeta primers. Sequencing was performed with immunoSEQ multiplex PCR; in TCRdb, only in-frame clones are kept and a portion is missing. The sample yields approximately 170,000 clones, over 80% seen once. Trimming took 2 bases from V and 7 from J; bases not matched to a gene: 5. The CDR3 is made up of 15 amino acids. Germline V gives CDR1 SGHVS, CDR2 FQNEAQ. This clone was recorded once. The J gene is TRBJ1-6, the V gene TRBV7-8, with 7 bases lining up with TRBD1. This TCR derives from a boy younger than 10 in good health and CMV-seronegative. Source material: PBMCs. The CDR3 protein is CASSLLDRRNSPLHF. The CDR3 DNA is TGTGCCAGCAGCTTACTGGACAGGAGGAATTCACCCCTCCACTTT.